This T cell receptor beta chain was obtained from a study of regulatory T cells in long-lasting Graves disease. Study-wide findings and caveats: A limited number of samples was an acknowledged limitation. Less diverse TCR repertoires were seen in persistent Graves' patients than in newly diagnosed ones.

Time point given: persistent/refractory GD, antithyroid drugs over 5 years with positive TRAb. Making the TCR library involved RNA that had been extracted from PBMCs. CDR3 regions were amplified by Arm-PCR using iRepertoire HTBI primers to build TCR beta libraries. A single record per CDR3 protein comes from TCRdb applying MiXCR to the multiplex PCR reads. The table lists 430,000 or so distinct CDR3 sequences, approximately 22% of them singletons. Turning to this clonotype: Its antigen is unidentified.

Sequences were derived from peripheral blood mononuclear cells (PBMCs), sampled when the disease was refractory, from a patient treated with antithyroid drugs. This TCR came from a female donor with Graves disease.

This chain's CDR3 is CASSEARGNEYF. CDR3 bases: TGTGCCAGCAGTGAAGCTCGCGGGAACGAGTACTTC. This chain connects TRBV6-1 to TRBJ2-7; D may be TRBD2 (6 bases). The CDR3 totals 12 residues. V shed 0 bases and J shed 11 bases, with 11 bases lying between them. CDR1 and CDR2 from the germline V gene are MNHNS and SASEGT.